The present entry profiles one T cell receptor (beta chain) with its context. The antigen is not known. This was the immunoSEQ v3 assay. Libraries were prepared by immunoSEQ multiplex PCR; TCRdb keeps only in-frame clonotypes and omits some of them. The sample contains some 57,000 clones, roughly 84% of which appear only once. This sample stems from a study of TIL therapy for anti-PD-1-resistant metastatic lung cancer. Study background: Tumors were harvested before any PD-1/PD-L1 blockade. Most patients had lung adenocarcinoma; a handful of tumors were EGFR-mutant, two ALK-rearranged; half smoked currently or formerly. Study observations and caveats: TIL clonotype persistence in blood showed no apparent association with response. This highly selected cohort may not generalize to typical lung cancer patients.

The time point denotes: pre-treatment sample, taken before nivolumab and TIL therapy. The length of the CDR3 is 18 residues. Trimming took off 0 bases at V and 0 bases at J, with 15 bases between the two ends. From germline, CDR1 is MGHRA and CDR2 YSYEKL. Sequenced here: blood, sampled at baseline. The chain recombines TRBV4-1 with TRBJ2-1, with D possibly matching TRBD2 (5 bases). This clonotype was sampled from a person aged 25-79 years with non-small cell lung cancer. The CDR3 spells CASSQDSGGPGSYNEQFF. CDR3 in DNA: TGCGCCAGCAGCCAAGATTCGGGCGGGCCTGGCTCCTACAATGAGCAGTTCTTC.